The T cell receptor (beta chain) under discussion was sequenced for a study of neurological immune-mediated disorders. Many counts were recorded for this clonotype. Synthesis of cDNA was carried out by template-switch 5'RACE. The reaction used 10-nucleotide random UMIs. MiXCR, applied by TCRdb to the 5' RACE reads, yields one record per CDR3 protein. Counted here are under 45,000 distinct CDR3 sequences, 10% to 15% occurring once; the ten biggest clones make up about 1.3%. Germline trimming cut 5 bases from V and 1 base from J; bases unmatched to any gene: 1. Germline V gene sequence: CDR1 SGHTA, CDR2 FQGNSA. There are 13 residues in the CDR3.

The TCR was taken from a female donor in good health. V gene TRBV7-2 combines with J gene TRBJ2-5; 7 bases agree with TRBD2. Sequences were obtained from PBMCs. This CDR3 reads CASSRGVQETQYF. DNA for the CDR3: TGTGCCAGCAGCCGGGGGGTCCAAGAGACCCAGTACTTC.